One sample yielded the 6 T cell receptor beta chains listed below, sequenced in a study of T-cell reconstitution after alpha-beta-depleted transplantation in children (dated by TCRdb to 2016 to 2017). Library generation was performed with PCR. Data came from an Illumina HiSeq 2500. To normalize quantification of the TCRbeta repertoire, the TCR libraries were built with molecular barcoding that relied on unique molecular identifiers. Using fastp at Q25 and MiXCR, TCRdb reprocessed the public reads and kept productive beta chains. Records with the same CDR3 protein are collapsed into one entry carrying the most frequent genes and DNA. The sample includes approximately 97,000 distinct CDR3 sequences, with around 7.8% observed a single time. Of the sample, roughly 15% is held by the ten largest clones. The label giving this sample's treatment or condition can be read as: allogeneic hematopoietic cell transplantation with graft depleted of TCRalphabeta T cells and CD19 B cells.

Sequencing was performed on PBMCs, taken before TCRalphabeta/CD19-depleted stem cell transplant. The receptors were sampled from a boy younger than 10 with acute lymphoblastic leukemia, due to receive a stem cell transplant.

The CDR3 protein is CASSDSYNSPLHF. The CDR3, as DNA: TGTGCCAGCAGCGACAGTTATAATTCACCCCTCCACTTT. This chain uses TRBV6-1 with TRBJ1-6, with D possibly TRBD1 on 5 matching bases. The CDR3 is made up of 13 amino acids. With 6 bases removed from V and 4 bases from J, the gap between germline ends came to 7 bases. Germline loops: CDR1 MNHNS, CDR2 SASEGT.

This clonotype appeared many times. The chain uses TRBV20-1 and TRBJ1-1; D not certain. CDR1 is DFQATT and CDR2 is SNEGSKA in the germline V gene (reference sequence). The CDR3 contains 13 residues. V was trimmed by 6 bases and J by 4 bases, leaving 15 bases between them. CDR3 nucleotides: TGCAGTGCCGAGGTCCCTCGGGGCACTGAAGCTTTCTTT. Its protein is CSAEVPRGTEAFF.

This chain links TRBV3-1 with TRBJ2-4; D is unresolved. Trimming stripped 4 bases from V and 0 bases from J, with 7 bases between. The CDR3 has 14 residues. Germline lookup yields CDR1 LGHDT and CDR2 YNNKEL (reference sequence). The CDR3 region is CASSRLLAKNIQYF. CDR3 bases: TGTGCCAGCAGCCGGCTCTTAGCCAAAAACATTCAGTACTTC.

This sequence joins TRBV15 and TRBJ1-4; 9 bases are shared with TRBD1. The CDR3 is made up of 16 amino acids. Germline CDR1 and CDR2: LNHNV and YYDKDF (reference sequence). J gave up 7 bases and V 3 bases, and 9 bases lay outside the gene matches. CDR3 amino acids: CATSSESGTGREKLFF. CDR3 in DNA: TGTGCCACCAGCAGTGAATCCGGGACAGGGCGTGAAAAACTGTTTTTT.

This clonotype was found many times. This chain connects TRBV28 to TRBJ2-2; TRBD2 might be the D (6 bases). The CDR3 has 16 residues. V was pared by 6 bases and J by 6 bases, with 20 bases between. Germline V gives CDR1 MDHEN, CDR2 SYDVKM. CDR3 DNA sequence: TGTGCCAGCAGGGGTGCAACTAGCCTCCCAGCCGGGGAGCTGTTTTTT. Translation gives CASRGATSLPAGELFF.

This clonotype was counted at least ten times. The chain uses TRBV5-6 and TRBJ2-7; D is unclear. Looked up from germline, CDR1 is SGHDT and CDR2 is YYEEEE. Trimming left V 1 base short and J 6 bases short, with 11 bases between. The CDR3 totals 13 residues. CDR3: CASSLLLSTEQYF. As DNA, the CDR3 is TGTGCCAGCAGCTTGCTGTTAAGCACCGAGCAGTACTTC.